This TCR beta chain was retrieved from a study of blood T cell repertoires in COVID-19. Study context: The origin of the acute and convalescent COVID-19 samples was the United States, Italy and Spain. In each case, the material was cDNA or gDNA derived from T cells, B-cell-depleted T cells, or PBMCs.

The junction had 8 bases not matched to a gene; V was cut back by 1 base and J by 6 bases. The CDR3 is 15 amino acids. Germline CDR1 and CDR2: SGDLS and YYNGEE. Original data processing: The authors estimated nucleated cell counts from reference gene primer amplification. Clones were read by immunoSEQ multiplex PCR, and TCRdb kept only the in-frame ones, dropping some. The DNA gave D and trimming, while V, J and clone size come from that table. The table has under 450,000 clones, 87% seen once. Donors of Cohort 3 who recovered were those that had two negative PCRs, clearance, or symptom resolution. This TCR was sampled from a man aged 25-45 years who had recovered from COVID-19. Sequenced: PBMCs or T cells enriched from blood (not recorded which). This chain connects TRBV9 to TRBJ1-1, with 8 bases fitting TRBD1. The CDR3 sequence is CASSVYGGQGSEAFF. The CDR3 DNA is TGTGCCAGCAGCGTATATGGCGGACAGGGTTCTGAAGCTTTCTTT.